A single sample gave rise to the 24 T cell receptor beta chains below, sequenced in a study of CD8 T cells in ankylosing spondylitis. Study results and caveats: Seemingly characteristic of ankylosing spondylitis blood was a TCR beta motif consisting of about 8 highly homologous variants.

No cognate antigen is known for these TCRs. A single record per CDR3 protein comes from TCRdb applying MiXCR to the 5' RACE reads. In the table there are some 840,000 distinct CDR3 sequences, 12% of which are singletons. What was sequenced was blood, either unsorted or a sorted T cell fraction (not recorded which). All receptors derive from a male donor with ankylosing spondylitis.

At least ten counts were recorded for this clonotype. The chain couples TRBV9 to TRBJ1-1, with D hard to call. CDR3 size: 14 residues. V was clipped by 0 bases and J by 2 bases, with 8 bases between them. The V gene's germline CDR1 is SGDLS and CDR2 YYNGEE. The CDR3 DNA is TGTGCCAGCAGCGTAGCTTACGCAAACACTGAAGCTTTCTTT. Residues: CASSVAYANTEAFF.

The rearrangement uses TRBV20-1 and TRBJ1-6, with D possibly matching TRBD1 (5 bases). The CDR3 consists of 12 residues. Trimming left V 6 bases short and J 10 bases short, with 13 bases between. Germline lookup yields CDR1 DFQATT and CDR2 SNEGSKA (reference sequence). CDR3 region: CSARDQGSPLHF. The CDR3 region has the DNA TGCAGTGCACGGGACCAGGGATCACCCCTCCACTTT.

CDR3: CASSFTRSTDTQYF. DNA of the CDR3: TGTGCCAGCAGTTTCACCCGCAGCACAGATACGCAGTATTTT. The rearrangement uses TRBV28 and TRBJ2-3; no reliable D call. CDR1 and CDR2 (germline): MDHEN, SYDVKM. This CDR3 has 14 residues. V was trimmed by 3 bases and J by 0 bases, leaving 7 bases between them. Together with reference TRBV28 and TRBJ2-3, the CDR3 gives the full variable domain: DVKVTQSSRYLVKRTGEKVFLECVQDMDHENMFWYRQDPGLGLRLIYFSYDVKMKEKGDIPEGYSVSREKKERFSLILESASTNQTSMYLCASSFTRSTDTQYFGPGTRLTVL.

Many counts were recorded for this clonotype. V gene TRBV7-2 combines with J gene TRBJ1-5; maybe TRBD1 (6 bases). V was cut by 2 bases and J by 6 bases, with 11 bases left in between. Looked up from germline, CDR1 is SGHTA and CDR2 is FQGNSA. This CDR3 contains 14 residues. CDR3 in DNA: TGTGCCAGCAGCTTATACAGGGATATTCAGCCCCAGCATTTT. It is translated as CASSLYRDIQPQHF. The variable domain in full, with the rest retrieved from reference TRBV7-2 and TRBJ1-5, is GAGVSQSPSNKVTEKGKDVELRCDPISGHTALYWYRQSLGQGLEFLIYFQGNSAPDKSGLPSDRFSAERTGGSVSTLTIQRTQQEDSAVYLCASSLYRDIQPQHFGDGTRLSIL.

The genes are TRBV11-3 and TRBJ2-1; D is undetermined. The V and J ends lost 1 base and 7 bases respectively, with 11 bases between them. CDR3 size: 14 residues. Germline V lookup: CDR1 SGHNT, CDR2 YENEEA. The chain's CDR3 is CASSLGPSQNEQFF. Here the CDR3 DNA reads TGTGCCAGCAGCTTAGGGCCTAGTCAGAATGAGCAGTTCTTC.

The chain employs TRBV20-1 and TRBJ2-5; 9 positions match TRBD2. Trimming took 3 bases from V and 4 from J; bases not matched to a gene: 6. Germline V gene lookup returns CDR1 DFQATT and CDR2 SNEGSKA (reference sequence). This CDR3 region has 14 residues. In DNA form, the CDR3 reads TGCAGTGCTAGTTTAGCGGGAGTGCGAGAGACCCAGTACTTC. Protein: CSASLAGVRETQYF.

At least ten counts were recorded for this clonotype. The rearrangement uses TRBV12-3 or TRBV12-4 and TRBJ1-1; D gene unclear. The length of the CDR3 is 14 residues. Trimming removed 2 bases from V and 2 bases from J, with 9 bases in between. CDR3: CASSLYATNTEAFF. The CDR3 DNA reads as TGTGCCAGCAGTTTATACGCAACCAACACTGAAGCTTTCTTT.

CDR3 DNA sequence: TGTGCCAGCAGCCGAAGAGCTGATTACAGAAAGGTACGGACGAACACTGAAGCTTTCTTT. Protein product: CASSRRADYRKVRTNTEAFF. The gene calls are TRBV11-1 and TRBJ1-1; D remains unclear. The V and J ends lost 5 bases and 1 base respectively, with 29 bases between them. This CDR3 has 20 residues. Germline CDR1 is SGHAT and CDR2 is FQDESV (reference sequence).

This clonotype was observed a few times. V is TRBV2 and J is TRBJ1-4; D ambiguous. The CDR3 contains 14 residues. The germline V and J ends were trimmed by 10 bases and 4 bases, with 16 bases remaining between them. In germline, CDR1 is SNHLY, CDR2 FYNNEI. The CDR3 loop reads CATPQTGINEKLFF. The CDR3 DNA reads TGTGCCACCCCACAAACGGGAATTAATGAAAAACTGTTTTTT.

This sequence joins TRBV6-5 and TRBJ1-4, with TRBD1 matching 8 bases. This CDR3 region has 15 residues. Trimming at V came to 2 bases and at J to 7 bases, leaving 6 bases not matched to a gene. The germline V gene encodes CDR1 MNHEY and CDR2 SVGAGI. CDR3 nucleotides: TGTGCCAGCAGTTACCAGACAGGGGAACCTGAAAAACTGTTTTTT. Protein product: CASSYQTGEPEKLFF.

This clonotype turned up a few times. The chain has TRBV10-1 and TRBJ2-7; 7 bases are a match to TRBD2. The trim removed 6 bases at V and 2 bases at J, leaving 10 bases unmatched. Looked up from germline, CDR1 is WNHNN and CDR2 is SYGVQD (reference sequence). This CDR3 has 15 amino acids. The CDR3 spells CASSTHPAGAYEQYF. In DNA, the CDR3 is TGCGCCAGCAGCACCCATCCGGCGGGAGCCTACGAGCAGTACTTC.

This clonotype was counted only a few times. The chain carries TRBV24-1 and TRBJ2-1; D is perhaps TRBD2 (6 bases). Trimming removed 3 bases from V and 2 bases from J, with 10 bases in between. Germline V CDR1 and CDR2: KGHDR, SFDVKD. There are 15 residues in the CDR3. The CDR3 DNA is TGTGCCACCAGTGATGCCGGAGGGCCCTACAATGAGCAGTTCTTC. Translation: CATSDAGGPYNEQFF.

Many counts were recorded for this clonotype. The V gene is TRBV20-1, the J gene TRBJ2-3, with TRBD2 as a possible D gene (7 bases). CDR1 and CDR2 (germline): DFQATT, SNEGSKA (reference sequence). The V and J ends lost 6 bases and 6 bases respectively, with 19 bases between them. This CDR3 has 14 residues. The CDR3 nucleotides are TGCAGTGCGGGTCCGGGGGGCGCAGTGGATACGCAGTATTTT. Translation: CSAGPGGAVDTQYF.

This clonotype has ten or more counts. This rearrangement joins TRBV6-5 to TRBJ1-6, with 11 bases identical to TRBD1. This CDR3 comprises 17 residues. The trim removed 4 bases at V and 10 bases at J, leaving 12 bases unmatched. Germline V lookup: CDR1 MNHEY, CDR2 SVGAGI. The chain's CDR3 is CASSSPSRTGGESPLHF. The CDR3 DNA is TGTGCCAGCAGTTCCCCCTCCCGGACAGGGGGCGAATCACCCCTCCACTTT.

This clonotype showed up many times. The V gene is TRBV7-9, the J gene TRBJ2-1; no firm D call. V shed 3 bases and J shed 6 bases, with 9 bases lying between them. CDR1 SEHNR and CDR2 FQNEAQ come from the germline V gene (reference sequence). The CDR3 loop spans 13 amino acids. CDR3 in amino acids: CASSLFEGNEQFF. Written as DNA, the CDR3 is TGTGCCAGCAGCTTGTTCGAAGGCAATGAGCAGTTCTTC.

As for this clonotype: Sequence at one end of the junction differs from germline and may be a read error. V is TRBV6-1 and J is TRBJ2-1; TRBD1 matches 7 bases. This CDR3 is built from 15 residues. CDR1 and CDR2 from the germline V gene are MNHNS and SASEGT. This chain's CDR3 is CASREEGAARFEQFF. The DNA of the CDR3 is TGTGCCAGCAGGGAAGAGGGGGCCGCAAGGTTTGAGCAGTTCTTC.

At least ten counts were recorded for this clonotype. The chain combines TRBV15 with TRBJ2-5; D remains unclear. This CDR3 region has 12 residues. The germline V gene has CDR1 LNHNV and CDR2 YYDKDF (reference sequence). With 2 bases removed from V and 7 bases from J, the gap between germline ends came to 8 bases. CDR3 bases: TGTGCCACCAGCAGAACGGGCGGGACCCAGTACTTC. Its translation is CATSRTGGTQYF.

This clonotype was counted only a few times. DNA of the CDR3: TGCGCCAGCAGCTTTCTAGCGGGAGGGCGGGTCGAGCAGTTCTTC. Translated: CASSFLAGGRVEQFF. The J gene is TRBJ2-1, the V gene TRBV5-1; TRBD2 matches 12 bases. The CDR3 has 15 residues. Per the germline V gene, CDR1 is SGHRS and CDR2 is YFSETQ. The ends lost 2 bases at V and 10 bases at J; junction bases unmatched: 7.

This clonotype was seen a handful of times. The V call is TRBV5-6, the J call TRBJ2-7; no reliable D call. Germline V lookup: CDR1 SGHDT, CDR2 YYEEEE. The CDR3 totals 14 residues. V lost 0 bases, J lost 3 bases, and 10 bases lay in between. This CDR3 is CASSLVDGDYEQYF. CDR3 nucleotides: TGTGCCAGCAGCTTGGTAGACGGAGACTACGAGCAGTACTTC.

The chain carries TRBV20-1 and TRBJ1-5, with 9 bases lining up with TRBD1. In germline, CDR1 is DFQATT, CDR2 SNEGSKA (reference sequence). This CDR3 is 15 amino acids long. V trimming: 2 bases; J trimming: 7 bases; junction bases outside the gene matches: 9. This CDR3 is CSARTTGGTGQPQHF. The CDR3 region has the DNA TGCAGTGCTAGAACCACAGGGGGCACGGGGCAGCCCCAGCATTTT.

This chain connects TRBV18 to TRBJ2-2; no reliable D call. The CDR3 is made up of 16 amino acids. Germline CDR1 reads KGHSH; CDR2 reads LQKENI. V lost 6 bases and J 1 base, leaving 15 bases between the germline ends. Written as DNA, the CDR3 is TGTGCCAGCTCCCCTAGGATAGGACGGAACACCGGGGAGCTGTTTTTT. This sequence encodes CASSPRIGRNTGELFF.

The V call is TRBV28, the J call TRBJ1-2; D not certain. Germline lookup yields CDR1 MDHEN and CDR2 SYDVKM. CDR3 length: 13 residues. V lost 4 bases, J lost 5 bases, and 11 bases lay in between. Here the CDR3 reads CASSWNLDYGYTF. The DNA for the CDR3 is TGTGCCAGCAGTTGGAATCTGGATTATGGCTACACCTTC.

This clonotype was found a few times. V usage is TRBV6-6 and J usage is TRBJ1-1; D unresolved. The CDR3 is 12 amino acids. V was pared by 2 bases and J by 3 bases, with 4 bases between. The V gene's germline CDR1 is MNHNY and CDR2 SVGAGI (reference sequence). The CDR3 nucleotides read TGTGCCAGCAGTTACACGTACACTGAAGCTTTCTTT. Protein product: CASSYTYTEAFF.

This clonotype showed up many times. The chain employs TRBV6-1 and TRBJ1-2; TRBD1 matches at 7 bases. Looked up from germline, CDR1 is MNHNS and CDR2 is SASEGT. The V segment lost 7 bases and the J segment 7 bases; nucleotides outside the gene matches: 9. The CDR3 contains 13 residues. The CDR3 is CASTRQGRGGYTF. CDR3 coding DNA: TGTGCCAGCACTCGACAGGGTCGGGGTGGCTACACCTTC.